The rows below give T cell receptor beta chains drawn from one sample of a study of metastatic and nonmetastatic thyroid tumors. Via MiXCR, TCRdb re-called the PCR reads. The table lists approximately 35,000 clones, around 17% of them singletons, with roughly an eighth in the top ten. Sequences were obtained from blood. The receptors come from a male donor with papillary thyroid cancer or a benign thyroid nodule (not recorded which). Some clones in this sample may be carry-over from other donors' samples. Each CDR3 is given without its conserved first and last residue. D genes are given only for firm matches.

>TRBV6-2/TRBV6-3|.
ASSYLGQNSPLH
>TRBV9|.
ASSVGPGAIGDTQY
>TRBV18|TRBD2
ASSPLLAGSSYEQY
>TRBV12-3/TRBV12-4|.
ASRYFGGIGELF
>TRBV6-1|TRBD2
ASSEWREGRDEQF
>TRBV7-2|.
ASSLHRSSGNTIY
>TRBV12-3/TRBV12-4|TRBD2
ASSHGTSGNTGELF
>TRBV11-3|.
ASILAVAADTQY
>TRBV24-1|TRBD1
ATSDFRPTTLTGGRTEAF
>TRBV11-2|.
ASSPRVGPFSYEQY
>TRBV5-1|TRBD1
ASSHFRGQGTEAF
>TRBV16|.
ASSSDRSTGELF
>TRBV20-1|TRBD1
SAPRQGERGYT
>TRBV30|.
AYLGASYEQY
>TRBV12-3/TRBV12-4|.
ASSLAGYSGLLKNYGYT